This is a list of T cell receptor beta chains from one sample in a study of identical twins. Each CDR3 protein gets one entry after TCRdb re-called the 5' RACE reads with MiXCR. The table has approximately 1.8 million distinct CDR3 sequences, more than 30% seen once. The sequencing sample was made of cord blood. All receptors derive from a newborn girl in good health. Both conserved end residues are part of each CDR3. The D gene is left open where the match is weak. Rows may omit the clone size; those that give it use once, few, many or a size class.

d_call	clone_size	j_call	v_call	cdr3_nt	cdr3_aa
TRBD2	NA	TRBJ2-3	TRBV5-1	TGCGCCAGCAGCTTGGATAGGACTAGAGATACGCAGTATTTT	CASSLDRTRDTQYF
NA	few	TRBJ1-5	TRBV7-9	TGTGCCAGCAGCTTAGAGTCCCATAGCAATCAGCCCCAGCATTTT	CASSLESHSNQPQHF
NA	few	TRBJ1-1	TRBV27	TGTGCCAGCAGTCCCACCGGACTAGGAGCTTTCTTT	CASSPTGLGAFF
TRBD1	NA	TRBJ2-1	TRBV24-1	TGTGCCACCACCCACGGACAGGGAACCAGTGAGCAGTTCTTC	CATTHGQGTSEQFF
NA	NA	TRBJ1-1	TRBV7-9	TGTGCCAGCAGCTTCCCAAAGGGGGGGGAGCGCACTGAAGCTTTCTTT	CASSFPKGGERTEAFF
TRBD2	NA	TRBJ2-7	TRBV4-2	TGTGCCGGCAGCCAAGAAGGTAGCGGGACTTACGAGCAGTACTTC	CAGSQEGSGTYEQYF
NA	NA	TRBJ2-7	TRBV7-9	TGTGCCAGCAGCTTAGCTCTTTCACGGGGGAGTCAGGACGAGCAGTACTTC	CASSLALSRGSQDEQYF
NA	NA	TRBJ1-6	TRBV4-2	TGTGCCAGCAGCCAAGGCGGCCCTTATAATTCACCCCTCCACTTT	CASSQGGPYNSPLHF
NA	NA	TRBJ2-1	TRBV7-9	TGTGCCAGCAGCTTAGAGGCTTCCTACGAGCAGTTCTTC	CASSLEASYEQFF
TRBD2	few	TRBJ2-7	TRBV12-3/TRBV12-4	TGTGCCAGCAGTTTCGGACTAGCGGGGGTCCTCTACGAGCAGTACTTC	CASSFGLAGVLYEQYF
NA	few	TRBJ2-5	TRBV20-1	TGCAGTGCTACGTCCGACAGGCCACAAGAGACCCAGTACTTC	CSATSDRPQETQYF
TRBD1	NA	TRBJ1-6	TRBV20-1	TGCAGTGCTAACAGGGGGAGCTCCTATAGTTCACCCCTCCACTTT	CSANRGSSYSSPLHF
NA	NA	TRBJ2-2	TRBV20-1	TGCAGTGCTCCGAAGCCGGCTGGGGAGCTGTTTTTT	CSAPKPAGELFF
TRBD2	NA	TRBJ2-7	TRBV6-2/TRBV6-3	TGTGCCAGCAGTCACGGGGGGGTTGGAGCCTACGAGCAGTACTTC	CASSHGGVGAYEQYF
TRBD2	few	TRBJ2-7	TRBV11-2	TGTGCCAGCAGCTTAAAAGGACGGGGGGGGAGGAGGGATTACTACGAGCAGTACTTC	CASSLKGRGGRRDYYEQYF
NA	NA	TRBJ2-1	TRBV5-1	TGCGCCAGCAGCTTGACCGCGTGGGACGAGCAGTTCTTC	CASSLTAWDEQFF
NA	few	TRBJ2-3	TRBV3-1	TGTGCCAGCAGCCATGAGCGGTCTAGCACAGATACGCAGTATTTT	CASSHERSSTDTQYF
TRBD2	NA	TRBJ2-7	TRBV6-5	TGTGCCAGCAAAAGACTAGCGGGAGATGCTACCTACGAGCAGTACTTC	CASKRLAGDATYEQYF
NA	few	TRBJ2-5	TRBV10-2	TGCGCCAGCAGTGATGTTCCGGGGAAGGAAGAGACCCAGTACTTC	CASSDVPGKEETQYF
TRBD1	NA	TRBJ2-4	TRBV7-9	TGTGCCAGCAGCCCCCGGACAGGGGGAGCCAAAAACATTCAGTACTTC	CASSPRTGGAKNIQYF
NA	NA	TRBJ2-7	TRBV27	TGTGCCAGCAGTTTCCCGGGCAATGAGCAGTACTTC	CASSFPGNEQYF
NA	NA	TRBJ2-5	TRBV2	TGTGCCAGCAGTGCCCGGTCTCAGGGGAAGGAGACCCAGTACTTC	CASSARSQGKETQYF